The clone carrying this T cell receptor (beta chain) showed up many times. This entry is derived from a study of T cell repertoires in cytomegalovirus infection. Each CDR3 protein is one row after TCRdb ran MiXCR on the reads. The sample contains approximately 250,000 distinct CDR3 sequences, about 23% of which appear only once. Unmatched junction bases numbered 3, after V lost 1 base and J lost 2 bases. The CDR3 runs 15 residues. Germline CDR1 is SGHVS and CDR2 is FQNEAQ. The V call is TRBV7-8, the J call TRBJ2-5, with 8 bases fitting TRBD1. The material sequenced was CD8+ T cells from PBMCs. The clonotype originates from a human donor in good health (CMV status not recorded). Some clones in this sample may be carry-over from other donors' samples. For the CDR3, the DNA is TGTGCCAGCAGCTTAGGACAGGGGAGACAAGAGACCCAGTACTTC. Its protein product is CASSLGQGRQETQYF.